The TCR beta chain under discussion was sequenced for a study of monozygotic twins with inflammatory bowel disease. UMIs that had a 6-nucleotide sample barcode were put in using template switching. TCRdb reprocessed the 5' RACE reads; each CDR3 protein has one entry and no DNA is given. In all, the sample yields under 150,000 distinct CDR3 sequences. Study-level points and caveats: Diversity of TCRbeta measured by inverse Simpson was lower in IBD patients than in healthy co-twins. No difference in repertoire similarity was seen between concordant and discordant twins, possibly because power was limited. Patients got different immunosuppressive treatments, which may have made their repertoires more variable.

Comment on this clonotype: Its target is not known.

CDR3 length: 14 residues. The V gene's germline CDR1 is MNHNY and CDR2 SVGAGI (reference sequence). This sequence originates from a human donor with ulcerative colitis or Crohn's disease, or a healthy co-twin of an affected twin (not recorded which). The genes are TRBV6-6 and TRBJ1-4; TCRdb indicates TRBD1, and absent DNA this call remains unverified. The sequencing sample was made of blood. CDR3 loop: CASSFRQGGEKLFF.